Below are 2 T cell receptor beta chains sequenced from a single sample in a study of shared clonotypes between healthy human individuals. Produced via immunoSEQ multiplex PCR; TCRdb's table is partial and in-frame only. The sample lists about 1 million clones, more than 60% seen once, with nearly 1.5% in the top ten. Material for sequencing was memory CD4+ T cells sorted from blood. Stated subset: CD45RA-negative fraction. Every receptor here comes from a man between 18 and 35 years old in good health.

The chain is built from TRBV11-2 and TRBJ2-5; D call uncertain. The CDR3 runs 13 residues. Germline assignment: CDR1 SGHAT and CDR2 FQNNGV. V was trimmed by 1 base and J by 3 bases, leaving 6 bases between them. CDR3 residues: CASSLVREETQYF. The DNA for the CDR3 is TGTGCCAGCAGCTTAGTAAGGGAAGAGACCCAGTACTTC.

Worth noting for this clone: Other DNA sequences in the same sample also yield this CDR3. The chain has TRBV5-1 and TRBJ2-2, with D possibly TRBD2 on 7 matching bases. Trimming cost V 0 bases and J 5 bases, with 11 bases left between them. The CDR3 runs to 15 residues. Per germline, CDR1 SGHRS and CDR2 YFSETQ. The CDR3 bases are TGCGCCAGCAGCTTGGACGGGGGGCCAACCGGGGAGCTGTTTTTT. Translated, it gives CASSLDGGPTGELFF.